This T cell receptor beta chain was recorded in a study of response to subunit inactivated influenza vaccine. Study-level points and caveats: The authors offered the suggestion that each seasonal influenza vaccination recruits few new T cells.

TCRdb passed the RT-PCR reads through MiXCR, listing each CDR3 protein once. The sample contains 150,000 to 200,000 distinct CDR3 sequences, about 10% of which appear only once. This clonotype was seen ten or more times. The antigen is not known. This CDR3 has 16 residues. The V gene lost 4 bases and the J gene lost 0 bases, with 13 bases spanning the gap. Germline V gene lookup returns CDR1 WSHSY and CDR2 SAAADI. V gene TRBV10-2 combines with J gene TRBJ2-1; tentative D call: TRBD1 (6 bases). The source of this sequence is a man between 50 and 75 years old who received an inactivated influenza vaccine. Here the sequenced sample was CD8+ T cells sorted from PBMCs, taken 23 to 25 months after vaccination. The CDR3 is CASSVGGYTSYNEQFF. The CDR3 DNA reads TGCGCCAGCAGTGTAGGGGGATACACCTCCTACAATGAGCAGTTCTTC.